This is a list of T cell receptor beta chains from one sample in a study of PD-1 blockade in classical Hodgkin lymphoma. Clones were read by immunoSEQ multiplex PCR, and TCRdb kept only the in-frame ones, dropping some. The table lists fewer than 50,000 clones, 78% of them singletons, with around 37% in the top ten. This specimen consisted of peripheral blood mononuclear cells (PBMCs), obtained before the fourth cycle of nivolumab. These receptors were obtained from a human donor with classical Hodgkin lymphoma. The CDR3 runs from the conserved cysteine through the conserved F or W. The order of the fields is J gene, D gene, V gene, clone size, CDR3 protein, CDR3 DNA. D genes are given only for firm matches. A clone size is listed for some rows: how often the clone was seen (once, few, many), or a class if it is expanded.

j_gene: TRBJ2-1; d_gene: -; v_gene: TRBV7-3; abundance: few; CDR3aa: CASSLGRGMRNEQFF; CDR3nt: TGTGCCAGCAGCCTAGGACGGGGAATGCGGAATGAGCAGTTCTTC
j_gene: TRBJ2-2; d_gene: -; v_gene: TRBV7-3; abundance: -; CDR3aa: CASSLSVGMSGELFF; CDR3nt: TGTGCCAGCAGCTTAAGTGTAGGGATGAGCGGGGAGCTGTTTTTT
j_gene: TRBJ1-4; d_gene: TRBD1; v_gene: TRBV7-2; abundance: -; CDR3aa: CASSPRDRATNEKLFF; CDR3nt: TGTGCCAGCAGCCCCCGGGACAGAGCAACTAATGAAAAACTGTTTTTT
j_gene: TRBJ2-7; d_gene: TRBD1; v_gene: TRBV7-9; abundance: few; CDR3aa: CASSNTQGAYEQYF; CDR3nt: TGTGCCAGCAGCAACACCCAGGGGGCCTACGAGCAGTACTTC
j_gene: TRBJ2-3; d_gene: TRBD1; v_gene: TRBV6-5; abundance: -; CDR3aa: CASRDRGVGTQYF; CDR3nt: TGTGCCAGCCGGGACAGGGGGGTCGGTACGCAGTATTTT
j_gene: TRBJ1-2; d_gene: -; v_gene: TRBV4-3; abundance: once; CDR3aa: CASSHVQGFYGYTF; CDR3nt: TGCGCCAGCAGCCATGTACAGGGTTTCTATGGCTACACCTTC
j_gene: TRBJ2-1; d_gene: TRBD1; v_gene: TRBV5-6; abundance: -; CDR3aa: CASSRQGEQFF; CDR3nt: TGTGCCAGCAGCAGACAGGGGGAGCAGTTCTTC
j_gene: TRBJ1-1; d_gene: -; v_gene: TRBV7-6; abundance: -; CDR3aa: CASSFLRGTEAFF; CDR3nt: TGTGCCAGCAGCTTCCTACGGGGCACTGAAGCTTTCTTT
j_gene: TRBJ2-3; d_gene: TRBD2; v_gene: TRBV5-5; abundance: -; CDR3aa: CASSSLAGGSTDTQYF; CDR3nt: TGTGCCAGCAGCTCACTAGCGGGGGGGAGCACAGATACGCAGTATTTT
j_gene: TRBJ2-2; d_gene: -; v_gene: TRBV12-5; abundance: -; CDR3aa: CASLRTANTGELFF; CDR3nt: TGTGCTAGCCTCCGCACAGCTAACACCGGGGAGCTGTTTTTT
j_gene: TRBJ1-2; d_gene: TRBD1; v_gene: TRBV11-3; abundance: -; CDR3aa: CASSLAGQGTNYGYTF; CDR3nt: TGTGCCAGCAGCTTAGCCGGACAGGGGACCAACTATGGCTACACCTTC
j_gene: TRBJ2-7; d_gene: TRBD2; v_gene: TRBV6-5; abundance: few; CDR3aa: CASSYAGGYEQYF; CDR3nt: TGTGCCAGCAGTTACGCGGGGGGCTACGAGCAGTACTTC
j_gene: TRBJ1-2; d_gene: TRBD1; v_gene: TRBV10-1; abundance: -; CDR3aa: CASSESEQGGDGYTF; CDR3nt: TGCGCCAGCAGTGAGTCGGAACAGGGGGGAGATGGCTACACCTTC
j_gene: TRBJ2-1; d_gene: TRBD2; v_gene: TRBV10-3; abundance: -; CDR3aa: CAISGGLNNEQFF; CDR3nt: TGTGCCATCAGTGGGGGACTAAACAATGAGCAGTTCTTC
j_gene: TRBJ1-2; d_gene: TRBD1; v_gene: TRBV12-5; abundance: -; CDR3aa: CASAPTGGYTF; CDR3nt: TGTGCTAGTGCCCCGACAGGGGGCTACACCTTC
j_gene: TRBJ2-5; d_gene: TRBD2; v_gene: TRBV19; abundance: once; CDR3aa: CASSPSGFTRAQYF; CDR3nt: TGTGCCTCCTCTCCTAGCGGGTTTACCCGGGCCCAGTACTTC
j_gene: TRBJ1-1; d_gene: -; v_gene: TRBV4-3; abundance: -; CDR3aa: CASSQDRNTEAFF; CDR3nt: TGCGCCAGCAGCCAAGATCGTAACACTGAAGCTTTCTTT
j_gene: TRBJ1-5; d_gene: -; v_gene: TRBV29-1; abundance: -; CDR3aa: CSARQRGNQPQHF; CDR3nt: TGCAGCGCCCGACAGAGGGGTAATCAGCCCCAGCATTTT
j_gene: TRBJ1-3; d_gene: TRBD1; v_gene: TRBV9; abundance: -; CDR3aa: CASSVEGQGLSGNTIYF; CDR3nt: TGTGCCAGCAGCGTAGAGGGACAGGGTCTCTCTGGAAACACCATATATTTT
j_gene: TRBJ1-1; d_gene: -; v_gene: TRBV25-1; abundance: -; CDR3aa: CASSEPIQGTEAFF; CDR3nt: TGTGCCAGCAGTGAACCCATACAGGGTACTGAAGCTTTCTTT
j_gene: TRBJ2-1; d_gene: TRBD2; v_gene: TRBV6-5; abundance: -; CDR3aa: CASSYSLAPYNEQFF; CDR3nt: TGTGCCAGCAGTTACTCACTAGCGCCATACAATGAGCAGTTCTTC
j_gene: TRBJ1-4; d_gene: -; v_gene: TRBV6-1; abundance: -; CDR3aa: CASNKGGTNEKLFF; CDR3nt: TGTGCCAGTAATAAGGGGGGAACTAATGAAAAACTGTTTTTT
j_gene: TRBJ1-5; d_gene: TRBD1; v_gene: TRBV7-7; abundance: -; CDR3aa: CASSLGGTQHF; CDR3nt: TGTGCTAGCAGCTTAGGGGGCACCCAGCATTTT
j_gene: TRBJ1-4; d_gene: -; v_gene: TRBV5-1; abundance: -; CDR3aa: CASSPGGLDEKLFF; CDR3nt: TGCGCCAGCAGCCCCGGGGGGCTGGATGAAAAACTGTTTTTT
j_gene: TRBJ1-2; d_gene: -; v_gene: TRBV7-2; abundance: -; CDR3aa: CASSLGGGWHYGYTF; CDR3nt: TGTGCCAGCAGCTTAGGAGGAGGGTGGCACTATGGCTACACCTTC
j_gene: TRBJ1-2; d_gene: TRBD1; v_gene: TRBV7-2; abundance: -; CDR3aa: CASSSGTAYGYTF; CDR3nt: TGTGCCAGCAGCTCCGGGACAGCCTATGGCTACACCTTC
j_gene: TRBJ1-1; d_gene: -; v_gene: TRBV6-5; abundance: once; CDR3aa: CASREGGEAFF; CDR3nt: TGTGCCAGCAGGGAAGGGGGTGAAGCTTTCTTT
j_gene: TRBJ1-2; d_gene: -; v_gene: TRBV2; abundance: -; CDR3aa: CASTRSDGYTF; CDR3nt: TGTGCCAGCACAAGGTCCGATGGCTACACCTTC
j_gene: TRBJ1-1; d_gene: -; v_gene: TRBV2; abundance: -; CDR3aa: CASKGDWNTEAFF; CDR3nt: TGTGCCAGCAAAGGGGATTGGAACACTGAAGCTTTCTTT
j_gene: TRBJ2-7; d_gene: -; v_gene: TRBV7-2; abundance: -; CDR3aa: CASSSRRAYEQYF; CDR3nt: TGTGCCAGCAGTTCCAGGCGGGCCTACGAGCAGTACTTC
j_gene: TRBJ1-4; d_gene: -; v_gene: TRBV6-6; abundance: -; CDR3aa: CASSTHPDGLGEKLFF; CDR3nt: TGTGCCAGCAGTACCCATCCGGACGGCCTCGGGGAAAAACTGTTTTTT
j_gene: TRBJ1-2; d_gene: -; v_gene: TRBV7-2; abundance: -; CDR3aa: CASSAHLGYTF; CDR3nt: TGTGCCAGCAGCGCCCATCTTGGCTACACCTTC